This T cell receptor (beta chain) was captured by sequencing in a study of T-cell memory formation after mild COVID-19. Germline V gene sequence: CDR1 LGHNA, CDR2 YSLEER. With 0 bases clipped from V and 5 bases from J, the junction kept 13 bases outside the gene matches. The CDR3 extends over 18 amino acids. 5'RACE primed from the constant segment yielded TCR alpha and TCR beta cDNA libraries bearing sample barcodes and UMIs. In TCRdb, the 5' RACE reads were re-called with MiXCR into one record per CDR3 protein. The table shows fewer than 600,000 distinct CDR3 sequences, with about 20% occurring only once. A few counts support this clonotype. What it recognizes is unknown. Whole-study results and caveats: Memory sampled before infection contained some responding clones, suggesting cross-reactive memory joined. For contracting clones, CD4+ ones sat mainly in CM and EM, CD8+ in EMRA.

The chain recombines TRBV4-3 with TRBJ2-3, with 8 positions matching TRBD2. The specimen was PBMCs or a T cell subset sorted from them (not recorded which). This receptor was obtained from an adult woman who had mild COVID-19 (a few samples of this study predate the infection). Cell type and time point are not known. In DNA, the CDR3 is TGCGCCAGCAGCCAAGATCCGGCGGCTAGCGGGTTTGGAGATACGCAGTATTTT. This codes for CASSQDPAASGFGDTQYF.